This T cell receptor beta chain originates from a study of prognosis after radiotherapy for stage I lung cancer. Across the study: Operability status for all non-small cell lung cancer patients was recorded as medically inoperable.

The CDR3 extends over 16 amino acids. V lost 1 base, J lost 5 bases, and 5 bases stayed unmatched. From germline, CDR1 is SEHNR and CDR2 FQNEAQ (reference sequence). Study conclusions and caveats: Usage of TRBV and TRBJ genes reportedly differed between metastatic and non-metastatic patients. The study found that unique TCR clone counts fell after stereotactic body radiation therapy, median approximately 10,000 versus 7,000.

Ten or more counts support this clonotype. Its antigen is undetermined. Genomic DNA provided the template from which TCR beta CDR3 was amplified by two-round multiplex PCR. During first-round PCR, primers specific to each TRBV and TRBJ gene were used. TCRdb re-called the multiplex PCR reads with MiXCR, one entry per CDR3 protein. The table includes 20,000 to 30,000 distinct CDR3 sequences, more than 35% detected once. The gene calls are TRBV7-9 and TRBJ2-5; 12 nucleotides match TRBD1. The sample in question was PBMCs, obtained before or after stereotactic body radiation therapy (not recorded which). The source of this sequence is a donor over 45 with non-small cell lung cancer. This chain's CDR3 is CASSLDGTGGLETQYF. CDR3 in DNA: TGTGCCAGCAGCTTAGATGGGACAGGGGGCCTCGAGACCCAGTACTTC.